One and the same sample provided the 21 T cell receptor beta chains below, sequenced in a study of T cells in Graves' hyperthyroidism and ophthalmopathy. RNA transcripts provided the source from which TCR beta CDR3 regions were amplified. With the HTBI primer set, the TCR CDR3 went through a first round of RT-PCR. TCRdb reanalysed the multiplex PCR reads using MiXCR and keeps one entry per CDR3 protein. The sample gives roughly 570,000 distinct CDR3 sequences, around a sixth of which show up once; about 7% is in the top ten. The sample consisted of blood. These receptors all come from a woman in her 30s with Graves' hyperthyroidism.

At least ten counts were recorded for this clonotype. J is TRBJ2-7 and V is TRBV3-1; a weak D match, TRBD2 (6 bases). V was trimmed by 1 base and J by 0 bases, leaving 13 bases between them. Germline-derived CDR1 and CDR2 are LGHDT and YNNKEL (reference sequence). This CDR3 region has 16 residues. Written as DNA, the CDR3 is TGTGCCAGCAGCCAAGGTATAGCGGCGAGCTCCTACGAGCAGTACTTC. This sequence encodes CASSQGIAASSYEQYF.

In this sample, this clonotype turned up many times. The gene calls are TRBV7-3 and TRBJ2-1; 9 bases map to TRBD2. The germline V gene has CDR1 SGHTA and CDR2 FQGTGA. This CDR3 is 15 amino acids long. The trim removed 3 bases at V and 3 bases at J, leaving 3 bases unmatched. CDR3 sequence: CASSFFSGSYNEQFF. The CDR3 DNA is TGTGCCAGCAGCTTCTTTAGCGGGAGCTACAATGAGCAGTTCTTC.

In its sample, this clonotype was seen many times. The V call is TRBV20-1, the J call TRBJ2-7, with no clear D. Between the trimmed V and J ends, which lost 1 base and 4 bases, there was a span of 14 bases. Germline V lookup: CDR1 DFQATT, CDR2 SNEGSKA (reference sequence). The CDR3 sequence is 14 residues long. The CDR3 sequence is CSARARGEMYEQYF. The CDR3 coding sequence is TGCAGTGCTAGAGCCCGTGGGGAAATGTACGAGCAGTACTTC.

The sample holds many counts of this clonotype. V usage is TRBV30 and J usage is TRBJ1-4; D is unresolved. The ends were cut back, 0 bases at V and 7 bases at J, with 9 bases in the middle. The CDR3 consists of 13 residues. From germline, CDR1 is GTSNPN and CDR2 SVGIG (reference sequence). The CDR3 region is CAWSVRVFEKLFF. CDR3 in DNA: TGTGCCTGGAGTGTTCGAGTCTTTGAAAAACTGTTTTTT.

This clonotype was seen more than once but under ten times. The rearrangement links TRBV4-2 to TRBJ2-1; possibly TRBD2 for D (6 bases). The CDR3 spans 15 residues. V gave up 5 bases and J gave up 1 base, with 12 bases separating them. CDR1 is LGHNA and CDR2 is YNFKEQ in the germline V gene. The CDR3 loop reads CASSTRESSYNEQFF. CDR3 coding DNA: TGTGCCAGCAGCACCCGGGAGTCTTCCTACAATGAGCAGTTCTTC.

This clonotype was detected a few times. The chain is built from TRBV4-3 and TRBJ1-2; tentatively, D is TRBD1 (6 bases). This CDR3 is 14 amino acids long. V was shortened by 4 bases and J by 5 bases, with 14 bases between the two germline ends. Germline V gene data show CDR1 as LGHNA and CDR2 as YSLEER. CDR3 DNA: TGCGCCAGCAGCCGTACAGGGATGGCGTATGGCTACACCTTC. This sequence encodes CASSRTGMAYGYTF.

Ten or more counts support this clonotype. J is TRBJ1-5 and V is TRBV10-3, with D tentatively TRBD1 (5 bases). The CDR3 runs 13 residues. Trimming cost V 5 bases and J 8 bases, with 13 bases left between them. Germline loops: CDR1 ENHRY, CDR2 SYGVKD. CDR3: CAISLGLTKPQHF. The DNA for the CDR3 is TGTGCCATCAGTTTGGGACTCACTAAGCCCCAGCATTTT.

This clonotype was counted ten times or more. CDR3 nucleotide sequence: TGTGCCAGCAGCTTATCCCCCCCGGCCACCACAGATACGCAGTATTTT. Its translation is CASSLSPPATTDTQYF. The chain carries TRBV7-2 and TRBJ2-3; D gene uncertain. The germline V and J ends were trimmed by 2 bases and 2 bases, with 14 bases remaining between them. The CDR3 contains 16 residues. CDR1 and CDR2 from the germline V gene are SGHTA and FQGNSA.

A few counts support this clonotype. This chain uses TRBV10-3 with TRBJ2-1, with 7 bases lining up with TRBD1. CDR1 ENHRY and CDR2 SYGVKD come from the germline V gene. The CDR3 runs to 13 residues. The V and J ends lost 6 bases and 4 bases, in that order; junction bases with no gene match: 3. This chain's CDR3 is CAISIQGYNEQFF. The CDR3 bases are TGTGCCATCAGCATACAGGGGTACAATGAGCAGTTCTTC.

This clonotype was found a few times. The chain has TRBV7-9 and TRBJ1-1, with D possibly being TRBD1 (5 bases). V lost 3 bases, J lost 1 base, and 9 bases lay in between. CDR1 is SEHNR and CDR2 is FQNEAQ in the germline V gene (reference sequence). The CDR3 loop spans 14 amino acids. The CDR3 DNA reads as TGTGCCAGCAGCTTTTTACAGGCGAACACTGAAGCTTTCTTT. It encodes CASSFLQANTEAFF.

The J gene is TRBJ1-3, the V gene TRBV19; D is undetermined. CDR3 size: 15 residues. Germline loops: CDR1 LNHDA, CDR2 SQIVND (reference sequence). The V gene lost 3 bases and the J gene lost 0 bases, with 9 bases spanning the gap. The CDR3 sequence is CASSIGQSSGNTIYF. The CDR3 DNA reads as TGTGCCAGTAGTATTGGGCAGAGCTCTGGAAACACCATATATTTT.

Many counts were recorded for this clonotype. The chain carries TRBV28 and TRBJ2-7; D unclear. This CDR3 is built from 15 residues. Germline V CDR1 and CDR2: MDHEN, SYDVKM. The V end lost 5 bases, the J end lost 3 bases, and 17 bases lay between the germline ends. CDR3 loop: CASSGVIWPNYEQYF. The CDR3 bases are TGTGCCAGCAGTGGGGTGATATGGCCAAACTACGAGCAGTACTTC.

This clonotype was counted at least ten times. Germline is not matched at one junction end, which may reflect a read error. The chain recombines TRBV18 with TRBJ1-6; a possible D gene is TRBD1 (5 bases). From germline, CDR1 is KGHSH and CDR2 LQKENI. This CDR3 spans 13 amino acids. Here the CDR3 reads CASSPQSGTPRDF. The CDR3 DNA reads TGTGCCAGCTCACCACAGTCCGGGACCCCTCGGGACTTT.

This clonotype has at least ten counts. The CDR3 sequence: CASSQDPGTAFPQYF. CDR3 in DNA: TGCGCCAGCAGCCAAGATCCTGGGACAGCTTTTCCCCAGTACTTC. V gene TRBV4-3 combines with J gene TRBJ2-5; 7 bases agree with TRBD1. The CDR3 covers 15 residues. Trimming took 0 bases from V and 9 from J; bases not matched to a gene: 10. Germline lookup yields CDR1 LGHNA and CDR2 YSLEER.

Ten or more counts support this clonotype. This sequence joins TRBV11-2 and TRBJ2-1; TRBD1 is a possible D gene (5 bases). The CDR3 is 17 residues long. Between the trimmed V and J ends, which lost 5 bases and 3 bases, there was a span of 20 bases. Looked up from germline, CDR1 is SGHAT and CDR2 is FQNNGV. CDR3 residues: CASSLGQAGSGYNEQFF. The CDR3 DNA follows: TGTGCCAGCAGCCTAGGGCAGGCAGGGTCAGGCTACAATGAGCAGTTCTTC.

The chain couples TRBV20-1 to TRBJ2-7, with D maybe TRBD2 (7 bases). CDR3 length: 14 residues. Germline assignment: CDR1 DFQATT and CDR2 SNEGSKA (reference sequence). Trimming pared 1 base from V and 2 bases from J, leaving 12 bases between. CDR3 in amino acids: CSARVGGAAYEQYF. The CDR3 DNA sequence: TGCAGTGCTAGAGTAGGGGGGGCGGCCTACGAGCAGTACTTC.

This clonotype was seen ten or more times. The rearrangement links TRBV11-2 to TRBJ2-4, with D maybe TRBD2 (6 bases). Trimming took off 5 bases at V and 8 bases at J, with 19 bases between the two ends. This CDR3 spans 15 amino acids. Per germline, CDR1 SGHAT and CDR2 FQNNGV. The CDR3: CASSGDGPTGDIQYF. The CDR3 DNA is TGTGCCAGCAGCGGAGACGGGCCTACGGGGGACATTCAGTACTTC.

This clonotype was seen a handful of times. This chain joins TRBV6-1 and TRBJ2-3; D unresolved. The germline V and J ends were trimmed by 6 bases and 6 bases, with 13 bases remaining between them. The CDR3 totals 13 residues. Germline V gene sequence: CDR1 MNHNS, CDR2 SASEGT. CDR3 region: CASRHRLEDTQYF. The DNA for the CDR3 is TGTGCCAGCAGGCACCGACTGGAGGATACGCAGTATTTT.

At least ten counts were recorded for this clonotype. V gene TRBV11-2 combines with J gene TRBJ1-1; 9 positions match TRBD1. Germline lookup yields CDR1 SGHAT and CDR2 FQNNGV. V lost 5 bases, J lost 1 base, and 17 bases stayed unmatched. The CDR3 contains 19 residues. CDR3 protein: CASSLLLGDRVGRNTEAFF. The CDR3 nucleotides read TGTGCCAGCAGCCTCCTCCTAGGGGACAGGGTAGGAAGGAACACTGAAGCTTTCTTT.

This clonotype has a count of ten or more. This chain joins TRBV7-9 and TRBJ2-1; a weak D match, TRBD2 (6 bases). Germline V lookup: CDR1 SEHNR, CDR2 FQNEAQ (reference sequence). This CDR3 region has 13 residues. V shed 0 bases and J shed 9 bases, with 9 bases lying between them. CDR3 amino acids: CASSLAGSIEQFF. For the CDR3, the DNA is TGTGCCAGCAGCTTAGCCGGGAGTATTGAGCAGTTCTTC.

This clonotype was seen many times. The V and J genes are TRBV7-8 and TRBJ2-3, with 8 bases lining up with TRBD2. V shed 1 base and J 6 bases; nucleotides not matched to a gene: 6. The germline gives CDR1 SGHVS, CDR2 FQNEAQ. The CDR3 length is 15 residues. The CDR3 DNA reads TGTGCCAGCAGCTTAGTGGGACTAGAATCTGATACGCAGTATTTT. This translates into CASSLVGLESDTQYF.